This T cell receptor (beta chain) was sequenced for a study of blood T cell repertoires in COVID-19. On the study more broadly: PBMCs, B-cell-depleted T cells, or T cells were the source of the cDNA or gDNA that made up the material.

The CDR3 spans 14 residues. Trimming stripped 3 bases from V and 6 bases from J, with 17 bases between. Germline assignment: CDR1 GTSNPN and CDR2 SVGIG (reference sequence). Original analysis: Using reference gene primer amplification, nucleated cell counts were estimated. Data came from immunoSEQ multiplex PCR; TCRdb stores just in-frame clones and leaves some out. D and trimming were read from the DNA, whereas the V and J calls and clone size are those reported in that table. Among a few hundred thousand clones listed, 80% to 90% were seen once. Sequences were obtained from peripheral blood. The sequence derives from a man aged 55 to 70 who had recovered from COVID-19. J is TRBJ1-1 and V is TRBV30; D is uncertain. In DNA form, the CDR3 reads TGTGCCTGGAGATTAGCCTCCACGTCCGCTGAAGCTTTCTTT. It yields the protein CAWRLASTSAEAFF.